A selection of T cell receptor beta chains follows, all from one sample in a study of T cells expressing NK-cell markers. TCRdb re-analyzed the 5' RACE reads; it lists each CDR3 protein once, without DNA. The data include 250,000 to 300,000 distinct CDR3 sequences; the top ten clones carry about 0.4%. Sequencing was done on a sample of blood T cells: a sorted CD56 or NKG2C T cell subset, CD4+ or CD8+ T cells, or bulk PBMC T cells (not recorded which). The receptor set was obtained from a man between 18 and 35 years old in good health. Both conserved end residues are part of each CDR3.

TRBJ2-6 | TRBV12-3/TRBV12-4 | CASSLGVGFGANVLTF
TRBJ1-2 | TRBV5-5 | CASSLEFALGSTNYGYTF
TRBJ2-1 | TRBV2 | CASSERLTSYNEQFF
TRBJ2-5 | TRBV11-1 | CASSSPGQMYQETQYF
TRBJ1-1 | TRBV20-1 | CSARSTGQSPGESTEAFF
TRBJ1-6 | TRBV11-2 | CASSLVITGNSPLHF
TRBJ2-2 | TRBV19 | CASSVLANLNTGELFF
TRBJ2-5 | TRBV10-3 | CAISESVADYQETQYF
TRBJ2-5 | TRBV5-4 | CASSLGGRAAQETQYF
TRBJ2-3 | TRBV4-3 | CASSQDTGGIAASTDTQYF
TRBJ1-4 | TRBV29-1 | CSVADSRAEKLFF
TRBJ1-4 | TRBV12-2 | CASRSYRGSDEKLFF
TRBJ1-2 | TRBV12-3/TRBV12-4 | CASRPWTDGYTF
TRBJ2-1 | TRBV20-1 | CSARGQGLDNEQFF
TRBJ2-2 | TRBV30 | CAWSGGRTNTGELFF
TRBJ2-5 | TRBV5-5 | CASSIGLAGIQETQYF
TRBJ1-1 | TRBV7-2 | CASSLALGKKNTEAFF
TRBJ2-1 | TRBV12-5 | CASGLVTATSGSHEQFF
TRBJ2-3 | TRBV19 | CASANRGFGTDTQYF
TRBJ2-6 | TRBV7-6 | CASSQDRGGTGANVLTF
TRBJ2-5 | TRBV29-1 | CSDYLGAAGGYQETQYF
TRBJ2-5 | TRBV10-3 | CAIRDRDGETQYF
TRBJ2-1 | TRBV5-5 | CASSTSGAGAFIEQFF
TRBJ2-1 | TRBV9 | CASSPQGDSYNEQFF
TRBJ1-3 | TRBV6-5 | CASSYRGIDTIYF
TRBJ1-2 | TRBV25-1 | CASSDPITTQGGYGYTF
TRBJ2-1 | TRBV12-3/TRBV12-4 | CASTSPPSGRTNEQFF
TRBJ2-2 | TRBV7-8 | CASRGHWLFPGELFF
TRBJ2-4 | TRBV20-1 | CSARRDTQNIQYF
TRBJ2-1 | TRBV20-1 | CSASPYGRVNEQFF
TRBJ2-5 | TRBV20-1 | CSASALETQYF
TRBJ2-7 | TRBV20-1 | CSARDLVRPTSEQYF
TRBJ2-1 | TRBV5-5 | CASSAGTGFNEQFF
TRBJ1-2 | TRBV29-1 | CSVEDLSGGEGYTF
TRBJ1-1 | TRBV7-6 | CASSLAPFAGTGTGGTEAFF
TRBJ1-6 | TRBV27 | CATRQWGSPLHF
TRBJ1-4 | TRBV6-1 | CASGQLNEKLFF
TRBJ1-2 | TRBV29-1 | CSVGTQGEGYTF
TRBJ2-3 | TRBV20-1 | CSARVAGNTDTQYF
TRBJ2-2 | TRBV5-4 | CASRPNTGESTGELFF
TRBJ2-5 | TRBV29-1 | CSVDLGSIQETQYF
TRBJ2-7 | TRBV20-1 | CSAWDDRNYEQYF
TRBJ1-5 | TRBV10-3 | CAISEGALYSPQPQHF
TRBJ1-2 | TRBV7-2 | CASSLAASFYGYTF
TRBJ1-1 | TRBV10-3 | CAIRAGRSGDTEAFF
TRBJ1-5 | TRBV12-3/TRBV12-4 | CASSFRVSPQHF
TRBJ2-4 | TRBV5-6 | CASSLVVGGANKNIQYF
TRBJ1-1 | TRBV12-3/TRBV12-4 | CASSLRGLGAFF
TRBJ2-1 | TRBV6-5 | CASSWSAGGLGNEQFF
TRBJ2-3 | TRBV29-1 | CSVVVRLAGGTDTQYF
TRBJ1-1 | TRBV6-1 | CASSGKRNTEAFF
TRBJ2-3 | TRBV25-1 | CASSATTSSTDTQYF
TRBJ2-7 | TRBV5-5 | CATQNGGEQYF
TRBJ1-4 | TRBV27 | CASSKGFLGEKLFF
TRBJ2-5 | TRBV12-3/TRBV12-4 | CASSGSLDSGWGETQYF
TRBJ2-1 | TRBV4-1 | CASSQVGTSGYYNEQFF